This entry concerns a single TCR beta chain. Its specificity is not known. The data were produced by immunoSEQ multiplex PCR, yet TCRdb's version contains in-frame clones alone and is incomplete. The sample contains 55,000 to 70,000 clones, 84% of which appear only once. The sample comes from a study of OX40 agonist ivuxolimab in advanced cancers. Study outcomes and limitations: The study did not work out the antigen specificity of the expanded peripheral T cells. The CD4+ and CD8+ T cells in the blood had expanded clonally by week 6 at 0.1 to 3.0 mg/kg. Among T cells, CD8+ cells averaged more expanded clones than CD4+ cells.

The specimen comprised CD4+ or CD8+ T cells sorted from blood, sampled in a trial of the OX40 agonist ivuxolimab. The clonotype originates from an adult with an advanced solid tumor such as melanoma, head and neck, liver or kidney cancer.

The CDR3 region has the DNA TGCGCCAGCAGATATACAGGTGAAGCTTTCTTT. This sequence encodes CASRYTGEAFF. The rearrangement links TRBV5-1 to TRBJ1-1, with D perhaps TRBD1 (5 bases). Germline CDR1 SGHRS, CDR2 YFSETQ. The CDR3 contains 11 residues. The V end was cut by 5 bases, the J end by 7 bases, with 9 bases between.